The entry that follows covers one TCR beta chain sequence. The antigen this receptor binds is unknown. No base quality information exists; no much larger clone differs at one position. The donors were healthy, HIV-negative adults with no recently reported acute infections or vaccinations. All donors were Caucasian adults living in Nashville, Tennessee, USA. Magnetic negative selection was used to enrich CD4+ T cells, after which naive cells were positively selected on CD45RA and the negative fraction became the memory subset. After blood collection by leukapheresis, PBMCs were isolated using Ficoll-Histopaque density gradient centrifugation and then cryopreserved in the vapor phase of liquid nitrogen. Analytical flow cytometry was used to check the purity and quantity of each magnetically sorted T cell population. Genomic DNA was isolated from every sorted fraction and measured by UV absorbance on a Nanodrop 2000c.

Using the deep immunoSEQ assay, TCR CDR3 regions were amplified from genomic DNA by multiplex PCR. Extracted genomic DNA from each cell subset was spread evenly across all wells of several immunoSEQ 96-well plates, with each plate serving as a replicate. For sorted subsets, roughly 200 ng of genomic DNA, equivalent to around 30,000 T cell genomes, went into each replicate PCR. Purified libraries were quantified with a Qubit 3.0 fluorometer, sized on a Bioanalyzer 2100, and re-quantified with the KAPA Library Quantification kit. A separate single-read 150-cycle Illumina NextSeq 550 flow cell was used to sequence each immunoSEQ 96-well plate. The published analysis was carried out like this. The immunoSEQ output contained only junctional sequences without quality scores, so filtering could not match that applied to full-length reads. Sequences were annotated with PyIR, a Python wrapper for IgBLAST v1.9, and V/J genes and CDR3 were assigned using IMGT germline references. Reads were filtered out if the reads had weak V/J assignments (E-value above 1e-6), no CDR3, stop codons, out-of-frame junctions, or ambiguous translated residues. V3J clonotypes were defined by identical inferred V gene, J gene, and CDR3 amino acid sequence. The percentage overlap between two repertoires was calculated by dividing the number of shared unique clonotypes by the size of the smaller repertoire. RTK rarefaction, the Chao1 estimator, and Recon v2.1 estimates of unobserved clonotypes were used to assess repertoire richness. Generation probabilities were computed with OLGA for all TCRbeta clonotypes obtained by the gDNA method from several donors. TCRdb retrieved this table from immuneACCESS and kept in-frame rearrangements only. Not all clones are present; in checked studies, unresolved V genes account for under half, and no reason is known for the remainder. That table supplies the V and J calls and clone size; D and trimming were determined from the DNA. A total of around 2.5 million clones appear in this sample, 80% to 95% of them only once. 0.36% of the sample is in the top ten clones.

From the germline V gene, CDR1 is KGHSH and CDR2 is LQKENI. Trimming removed 6 bases from V and 0 bases from J; the gene matches leave 2 bases unexplained. From its cysteine to its phenylalanine, the CDR3 spans 14 amino acids. The CDR3 DNA has 42 bases and is translated from base 1. This entry is derived from a study of shared clonotypes between healthy human individuals (dated by TCRdb to about 2020). Background on the whole study: A couple of women and a few men aged 18 to 49 years were included in the cohort. For each donor, three plates each were used for CD4 naive and CD4 memory, two plates were used for CD8 naive, and one plate was used for CD8 memory. To estimate repertoire size and how much clonotype sharing occurs between individuals, the study deeply sequenced the blood TCR repertoires of several healthy adults. To increase sequencing depth and limit assay-specific biases, TCR repertoire library preparation and sequencing were carried out by different laboratories using diverse techniques. Leukapheresis yielded between about 0.9 and 9.5 billion PBMCs per donor. General conclusions and limits of the study: Sampling was limited to blood, and TCR repertoires in tissue likely differ from TCR repertoires in blood. Pairwise subsampling led to the expectation that sequencing depth would affect the degree of clonotype sharing among donors. Naive subsets generally had larger estimated clonotype richness than memory subsets. Incomplete sequencing was indicated by rarefaction of sorted-subset datasets, despite the large sequencing depth. The small number of donors limited the genetic and exposure-history diversity represented. Clonotypes shared by all four sorted-subset donors showed higher generation probabilities than non-shared clonotypes. About 5% of naive CD4, 3.5% of naive CD8, approximately 2% of memory CD4, and about 0.4% of memory CD8 clonotypes were shared across several donors.

The chain is made from TRBV18 and TRBJ2-3; 8 middle bases align to TRBD1. Material: naive CD4+ T cells from PBMCs. This specimen's cell subset or site label, per the study, means: CD45RA+ positively selected. The sequence was obtained from a man between 18 and 29 years old in good health. Some clones in this sample may be carry-over from other donors' samples. The CDR3 amino acid sequence is: CASSDRVSTDTQYF. The DNA reads as follows: TGTGCCAGCTCGGACAGGGTTAGCACAGATACGCAGTATTTT. With the rest looked up from the reference TRBV18 and TRBJ2-3 genes rather than sequenced, the full variable domain is NAGVMQNPRHLVRRRGQEARLRCSPMKGHSHVYWYRQLPEEGLKFMVYLQKENIIDESGMPKERFSAEFPKEGPSILRIQQVVRGDSAAYFCASSDRVSTDTQYFGPGTRLTVL.